This T cell receptor (beta chain) stems from a study of T cell responses to AZD1222 COVID-19 vaccine. Whole-study findings and limits: Reports indicate that nearly half of spike-specific TCRs are directed at unmutated variant regions. Repertoire samples came only from after the peak T cell response. Most donors were white British and more were female, and clonal diversity was possibly underestimated.

With respect to this clone: The antigen remains unidentified.

The V and J ends lost 3 bases and 7 bases, in that order; junction bases with no gene match: 5. CDR3 length: 14 amino acids. Germline V gives CDR1 ENHRY, CDR2 SYGVKD. Generated by immunoSEQ multiplex PCR, the TCRdb table keeps only in-frame clones and is missing some. The top ten clones hold 5% to 6.5% of a sample with approximately 88,000 clones, approximately 90% of them seen once. This rearrangement joins TRBV10-3 to TRBJ1-4, with 7 bases fitting TRBD1. This clonotype was sampled from an adult in good health. Sequences were derived from peripheral blood, sampled on day 0 of AZD1222 vaccination. The CDR3 loop reads CAISDSRTGEKLFF. The CDR3 DNA reads TGTGCCATCAGTGACTCCCGGACAGGTGAAAAACTGTTTTTT.